The 22 T cell receptor beta chains presented below share a single source sample, sequenced in a study of radiotherapy plus CTLA-4 blockade in lung cancer. The repertoire was sequenced with immunoSEQ multiplex PCR; TCRdb's copy has only in-frame clones and lacks some. The table records tens of thousands of clones, 75% to 85% of them present only once. The source material was peripheral blood, sampled from a patient treated with radiotherapy plus ipilimumab. All receptors come from a human donor with non-small cell lung cancer who had a partial response to radiotherapy plus ipilimumab.

This clone turned up a few times. J is TRBJ1-2 and V is TRBV6-6; TRBD1 matches at 10 bases. The germline CDR1 and CDR2 sequences are MNHNY and SVGAGI (reference sequence). V lost 6 bases and J lost 6; bases outside the gene matches: 4. This CDR3 has 13 amino acids. Written as DNA, the CDR3 is TGTGCCAGCAGCCGACAGGGGGCGGATGGCTACACCTTC. This encodes CASSRQGADGYTF.

The J gene is TRBJ1-1, the V gene TRBV5-1; 9 bases agree with TRBD1. The length of the CDR3 is 16 residues. The ends lost 4 bases at V and 0 bases at J; junction bases unmatched: 7. Germline V gene data show CDR1 as SGHRS and CDR2 as YFSETQ. The CDR3 loop is CASSRDRVGLNTEAFF. CDR3 coding DNA: TGCGCCAGCAGCCGGGACAGGGTGGGATTGAACACTGAAGCTTTCTTT.

This clone has a single count. The genes are TRBV6-5 and TRBJ1-1; 11 bases map to TRBD1. Germline V gene lookup returns CDR1 MNHEY and CDR2 SVGAGI. The J segment lost 0 bases and the V segment lost 2 bases, leaving 2 bases of the junction unmatched. The CDR3 contains 16 residues. The CDR3 protein is CASSYGDRGVNTEAFF. CDR3 coding DNA: TGTGCCAGCAGTTACGGGGACAGGGGGGTGAACACTGAAGCTTTCTTT.

The chain has TRBV5-1 and TRBJ2-1, with 7 bases lining up with TRBD1. CDR3 length: 15 amino acids. The germline V gene has CDR1 SGHRS and CDR2 YFSETQ. J lost 2 bases, V lost 4 bases, and 6 bases had no gene match. CDR3 region: CASSMPGQTYNEQFF. The DNA of the CDR3 is TGCGCCAGCAGCATGCCGGGACAGACCTACAATGAGCAGTTCTTC.

The chain is built from TRBV6-5 and TRBJ1-6; TRBD1 aligns across 8 bases. After removal of 6 bases from V and 10 bases from J, the junction contained 5 bases not matched to a gene. Germline V gene data show CDR1 as MNHEY and CDR2 as SVGAGI. This CDR3 region has 13 residues. DNA of the CDR3: TGTGCCAGCAGAGGACAGGGAGACTCACCCCTCCACTTT. The encoded protein is CASRGQGDSPLHF.

This sequence joins TRBV7-3 and TRBJ2-5; tentatively, D is TRBD2 (5 bases). The CDR3 sequence is 14 residues long. V gave up 6 bases and J gave up 0 bases, with 11 bases separating them. Germline CDR1 SGHTA, CDR2 FQGTGA. CDR3: CASSQSGDQETQYF. CDR3 nucleotide sequence: TGTGCCAGCAGTCAATCCGGGGACCAAGAGACCCAGTACTTC. The full variable domain, in which reference TRBV7-3 and TRBJ2-5 provide the parts outside the CDR3, is GAGVSQTPSNKVTEKGKYVELRCDPISGHTALYWYRQSLGQGPEFLIYFQGTGAADDSGLPNDRFFAVRPEGSVSTLKIQRTERGDSAVYLCASSQSGDQETQYFGPGTRLLVL.

This chain connects TRBV27 to TRBJ1-5; 10 bases line up with TRBD1. The CDR3 covers 15 residues. CDR1 is MNHEY and CDR2 is SMNVEV in the germline V gene (reference sequence). V trimming: 8 bases; J trimming: 2 bases; junction bases outside the gene matches: 6. The CDR3, as DNA: TGTGCCAGCGGAAGACAGGGGGCTGGCAATCAGCCCCAGCATTTT. It yields the protein CASGRQGAGNQPQHF.

The rearrangement joins TRBV5-6 to TRBJ2-5; D not certain. Germline lookup yields CDR1 SGHDT and CDR2 YYEEEE. The V end was cut by 7 bases, the J end by 1 base, with 8 bases between. This CDR3 comprises 12 residues. In DNA form, the CDR3 reads TGTGCCAGCCGCTGGGCCCAAGAGACCCAGTACTTC. It yields the protein CASRWAQETQYF.

The chain has TRBV30 and TRBJ2-7; D is uncertain. Per the germline V gene, CDR1 is GTSNPN and CDR2 is SVGIG (reference sequence). V was shortened by 4 bases and J by 9 bases, with 25 bases between the two germline ends. The CDR3 is made up of 15 amino acids. The chain's CDR3 is CAWTRTLTAPSGQYF. Here the CDR3 DNA reads TGTGCCTGGACCAGAACCCTGACGGCCCCTTCGGGGCAGTACTTC. The variable domain in full, with the rest retrieved from reference TRBV30 and TRBJ2-7, is SQTIHQWPATLVQPVGSPLSLECTVEGTSNPNLYWYRQAAGRGLQLLFYSVGIGQISSEVPQNLSASRPQDRQFILSSKKLLLSDSGFYLCAWTRTLTAPSGQYFGPGTRLTVT.

This chain links TRBV5-1 with TRBJ2-5, with D hard to call. The CDR3 spans 11 residues. The V gene's germline CDR1 is SGHRS and CDR2 YFSETQ. Trimming removed 4 bases at V and 3 bases at J, with 4 bases between. DNA for the CDR3: TGCGCCAGCAGCCTAAAAGAGACCCAGTACTTC. Amino acid sequence: CASSLKETQYF.

This chain joins TRBV27 and TRBJ1-2; 7 bases line up with TRBD1. The CDR3 is made up of 15 amino acids. V lost 4 bases to trimming and J lost 2 bases; unmatched junction nucleotides: 7. Germline CDR1 MNHEY, CDR2 SMNVEV (reference sequence). CDR3 bases: TGTGCCAGCAGTTCCCTAGACAGGGCAAACTATGGCTACACCTTC. This codes for CASSSLDRANYGYTF.

The chain links TRBV18 to TRBJ1-4; D possibly corresponds to TRBD1 (6 bases). Trimming pared 3 bases from V and 8 bases from J, leaving 16 bases between. Germline CDR1 and CDR2: KGHSH and LQKENI. The CDR3 is made up of 15 amino acids. DNA of the CDR3: TGTGCCAGCTCACCCCGACAGGCCCAGGGCGAAAAACTGTTTTTT. This sequence encodes CASSPRQAQGEKLFF.

The rearrangement joins TRBV21-1 to TRBJ1-3; the D call of TRBD1 is as the table states it, not checked on the DNA. TRBV21-1 is flagged as a pseudogene. CDR3 size: 13 residues. CDR3: CASSHPSGNTIYF. In DNA, the CDR3 is TGTGCCAGCAGCCATCCCTCTGGAAACACCATATATTTT.

The V and J genes are TRBV11-2 and TRBJ1-1; 12 nucleotides agree with TRBD1. The ends lost 1 base at V and 8 bases at J; junction bases unmatched: 5. The V gene's germline CDR1 is SGHAT and CDR2 FQNNGV. The CDR3 length is 15 residues. The CDR3, as DNA: TGTGCCAGCAGCTTAGGGGGGGACAGGGGGCAGGAAGCTTTCTTT. This translates into CASSLGGDRGQEAFF.

The rearrangement joins TRBV7-9 to TRBJ2-3, with 9 bases lining up with TRBD2. Trimming took 4 bases from V and 2 from J; bases not matched to a gene: 7. Looked up from germline, CDR1 is SEHNR and CDR2 is FQNEAQ (reference sequence). This CDR3 has 16 amino acids. This CDR3 reads CASSSWTSAYTDTQYF. For the CDR3, the DNA is TGTGCCAGCAGCTCTTGGACTAGCGCCTACACAGATACGCAGTATTTT. Supplemented by reference TRBV7-9 and TRBJ2-3, the full variable domain reads DTGVSQNPRHKITKRGQNVTFRCDPISEHNRLYWYRQTLGQGPEFLTYFQNEAQLEKSRLLSDRFSAERPKGSFSTLEIQRTEQGDSAMYLCASSSWTSAYTDTQYFGPGTRLTVL.

The V call is TRBV9, the J call TRBJ2-7; TRBD2 might be the D (5 bases). The germline V gene has CDR1 SGDLS and CDR2 YYNGEE. The V end was cut by 4 bases, the J end by 5 bases, with 19 bases between. The CDR3 spans 15 residues. The DNA of the CDR3 is TGTGCCAGCAGCCCCTGGACCACCCCCGGGAACGAGCAGTACTTC. Amino acids: CASSPWTTPGNEQYF.

The rearrangement uses TRBV4-1 and TRBJ1-2; D is undetermined. The length of the CDR3 is 15 residues. Germline values: CDR1 MGHRA, CDR2 YSYEKL. V was cut by 0 bases and J by 0 bases, with 8 bases left in between. The CDR3 DNA reads as TGCGCCAGCAGCCAAGATCGGCAGGCTAACTATGGCTACACCTTC. It is translated as CASSQDRQANYGYTF.

The chain carries TRBV5-5 and TRBJ2-5; TRBD2 agrees at 8 bases. Germline V lookup: CDR1 SGHKS, CDR2 YYEKEE (reference sequence). The ends lost 0 bases at V and 9 bases at J; junction bases unmatched: 7. This CDR3 is 14 amino acids long. This CDR3 reads CASSLEAGREAQYF. The CDR3 nucleotides are TGTGCCAGCAGCTTGGAGGCCGGGCGGGAGGCCCAGTACTTC.

A single count supports this clone. The chain has TRBV9 and TRBJ2-3; D is unresolved. The CDR3 contains 12 residues. The germline V gene has CDR1 SGDLS and CDR2 YYNGEE. The V end lost 4 bases, the J end lost 6 bases, and 9 bases lay between the germline ends. CDR3 loop: CASSLSLDTQYF. The CDR3 DNA sequence: TGTGCCAGCAGCCTCTCCCTGGATACGCAGTATTTT.

The chain uses TRBV4-2 and TRBJ2-3; 7 bases are shared with TRBD1. CDR3 length equals 16 residues. Looked up from germline, CDR1 is LGHNA and CDR2 is YNFKEQ. Trimming took 5 bases from V and 0 from J; bases not matched to a gene: 8. CDR3 DNA sequence: TGTGCCAGCAGCAACCAGGGACAGCCTAGCACAGATACGCAGTATTTT. This gives the protein CASSNQGQPSTDTQYF.

This clone was found a few times. The chain has TRBV28 and TRBJ2-7, with 7 bases lining up with TRBD1. CDR1 and CDR2 from the germline V gene are MDHEN and SYDVKM. V was pared by 2 bases and J by 2 bases, with 3 bases of the junction left unmatched. The CDR3 is made up of 14 amino acids. The CDR3, as DNA: TGTGCCAGCAGTTTACAGGGGGAAGCCTACGAGCAGTACTTC. Its translation is CASSLQGEAYEQYF.

The gene calls are TRBV29-1 and TRBJ2-5, with 8 nucleotides matching TRBD1. CDR1 is SQVTM and CDR2 is ANQGSEA in the germline V gene. V shed 7 bases, J shed 7 bases, and the junction held 5 bases outside the gene matches. CDR3 length: 11 residues. The CDR3 DNA reads as TGCAGCGGCAGGGGGCCAGGGACCCAGTACTTC. It translates to CSGRGPGTQYF.